The 16 T cell receptor beta chains given below trace back to one sample, sequenced in a study of cytomegalovirus exposure and HLA in healthy donors. The PCR used 60 Vbeta and 13 Jbeta primers. Libraries were prepared by immunoSEQ multiplex PCR; TCRdb keeps only in-frame clonotypes and omits some of them. The table records 150,000 to 200,000 clones, 81% of them present only once. What was sequenced was PBMCs. All receptors come from a man in his late teens or twenties in good health and CMV-seronegative.

V gene TRBV2 combines with J gene TRBJ2-7, with D possibly TRBD2 on 6 matching bases. Germline loops: CDR1 SNHLY, CDR2 FYNNEI. CDR3 size: 14 residues. The V end lost 4 bases, the J end lost 0 bases, and 10 bases lay between the germline ends. In nucleotides, the CDR3 is TGTGCCAGCAGTGTTGGTAGCGGCTCCTACGAGCAGTACTTC. The encoded protein is CASSVGSGSYEQYF.

The chain links TRBV7-2 to TRBJ2-1; the D gene is possibly TRBD1 (5 bases). The CDR3 is 14 residues long. Between the trimmed V and J ends, which lost 5 bases and 7 bases, there was a span of 15 bases. CDR1 is SGHTA, CDR2 FQGNSA, per germline. CDR3 protein: CASSIQGVINEQFF. DNA for the CDR3: TGTGCCAGCAGCATTCAAGGGGTCATTAATGAGCAGTTCTTC.

The chain joins TRBV27 to TRBJ2-7, with 7 bases that match TRBD2. Unmatched junction bases numbered 11, after V lost 5 bases and J lost 1 base. CDR3 length equals 16 residues. CDR1 MNHEY and CDR2 SMNVEV come from the germline V gene (reference sequence). CDR3 loop: CASSGSLAGDSYEQYF. The CDR3 bases are TGTGCCAGCAGTGGGTCCCTTGCGGGAGATTCCTACGAGCAGTACTTC.

V is TRBV5-4 and J is TRBJ2-2; 11 positions agree with TRBD2. Trimming cost V 3 bases and J 10 bases; bases outside gene matches: 5. Germline loops: CDR1 SGHNT, CDR2 YYREEE (reference sequence). The CDR3 sequence is 14 residues long. This CDR3 reads CASSSIAGGQELFF. CDR3 in DNA: TGTGCCAGCAGCTCTATAGCGGGAGGGCAGGAGCTGTTTTTT.

The gene calls are TRBV13 and TRBJ2-7; 7 bases are shared with TRBD1. Per the germline V gene, CDR1 is PRHDT and CDR2 is FYEKMQ (reference sequence). This CDR3 spans 15 amino acids. Trimming cost V 4 bases and J 5 bases; bases outside gene matches: 11. CDR3 in DNA: TGTGCCAGCAGCTCACAGGGGTACAGGGGCAACGAGCAGTACTTC. Encoded protein: CASSSQGYRGNEQYF. Full variable domain (remainder filled in from reference TRBV13 and TRBJ2-7): AAGVIQSPRHLIKEKRETATLKCYPIPRHDTVYWYQQGPGQDPQFLISFYEKMQSDKGSIPDRFSAQQFSDYHSELNMSSLELGDSALYFCASSSQGYRGNEQYFGPGTRLTVT.

This clone appeared a few times. The CDR3 DNA follows: TGTGCCAGCAGCTTGGATGGGGGGTTAGGAAACACCATATATTTT. Translation: CASSLDGGLGNTIYF. The rearrangement joins TRBV5-4 to TRBJ1-3; D may be TRBD1 (5 bases). Trimming cost V 0 bases and J 4 bases, with 11 bases left between them. Germline V gene sequence: CDR1 SGHNT, CDR2 YYREEE (reference sequence). The CDR3 sequence is 15 residues long.

Comment on this clone: The junction differs from germline at one of its ends, possibly a read error. The chain employs TRBV7-9 and TRBJ2-5; 9 bases fit TRBD1. CDR1 SEHNR and CDR2 FQNEAQ come from the germline V gene (reference sequence). The CDR3 has 14 residues. CDR3 nucleotide sequence: TGTTCCAGCAGCCCCGGACAGGGGTGGGAGACCCAGTACTTC. It codes for CSSSPGQGWETQYF.

This chain uses TRBV7-9 with TRBJ1-6; 8 nucleotides agree with TRBD1. This CDR3 is built from 17 residues. Germline V gene sequence: CDR1 SEHNR, CDR2 FQNEAQ (reference sequence). Unmatched junction bases numbered 10, after V lost 3 bases and J lost 6 bases. For the CDR3, the DNA is TGTGCCAGCAGCTTGGACAGGGATAGATTGGGTAATTCACCCCTCCACTTT. This codes for CASSLDRDRLGNSPLHF.

This chain uses TRBV1 with TRBJ2-2; the table gives TRBD2 as D, unverified against the DNA. TRBV1 is flagged as a pseudogene. The CDR3 runs to 19 residues. Here the CDR3 reads CTSSPRLRLAGGRSGELFF. The CDR3 bases are TGCACCAGCAGCCCGCGGCTCCGCTTAGCGGGAGGACGATCCGGGGAGCTGTTTTTT.

Concerning this clone: A read error may account for a junction end that differs from germline. The same CDR3 is also encoded by other DNA sequences in this sample. The chain couples TRBV10-3 to TRBJ2-1; 7 nucleotides agree with TRBD1. Germline V gene data show CDR1 as ENHRY and CDR2 as SYGVKD. The CDR3 is 14 amino acids. This CDR3 reads CAISTGTDNNEQFF. The CDR3 coding sequence is TGCGCCATCAGTACCGGGACAGATAACAATGAGCAGTTCTTC.

J is TRBJ1-4 and V is TRBV4-1; D not resolved. The V gene's germline CDR1 is MGHRA and CDR2 YSYEKL. V gave up 3 bases and J gave up 6 bases, with 14 bases separating them. There are 15 residues in the CDR3. The CDR3 loop reads CASSHQRLEYEKLFF. The CDR3 DNA is TGCGCCAGCAGCCACCAACGGCTAGAGTATGAAAAACTGTTTTTT.

The rearrangement links TRBV7-9 to TRBJ2-3, with 8 nucleotides matching TRBD1. The CDR3 spans 18 residues. The V gene end was trimmed by 2 bases and the J gene end by 1 base; junction bases not matched to a gene: 11. Germline V gives CDR1 SEHNR, CDR2 FQNEAQ (reference sequence). DNA for the CDR3: TGTGCCAGCAGCTTACCCGCTCAGGGGGCGCCTCGCACAGATACGCAGTATTTT. This gives the protein CASSLPAQGAPRTDTQYF.

The rearrangement links TRBV21-1 to TRBJ2-7; the table's D call TRBD2 went unverified against the DNA. TRBV21-1 is recorded as a pseudogene. The CDR3 totals 17 residues. The CDR3 region is CASSKKRLAGGVHEQYF. The CDR3 nucleotides read TGTGCCAGCAGCAAAAAAAGACTAGCGGGAGGTGTGCACGAGCAGTACTTC.

This clone was seen only a few times. The J gene is TRBJ1-1, the V gene TRBV10-3, with 8 bases matching TRBD1. Germline lookup yields CDR1 ENHRY and CDR2 SYGVKD. This CDR3 has 11 amino acids. After removal of 4 bases from V and 11 bases from J, the junction contained 3 bases not matched to a gene. For the CDR3, the DNA is TGTGCCATCAGTGGACAGGGGAGCGCTTTCTTT. Encoded protein: CAISGQGSAFF.

In this sample, this clone turned up once. The V and J genes are TRBV7-9 and TRBJ2-3; 10 bases agree with TRBD2. CDR3 length equals 15 residues. Germline V gene sequence: CDR1 SEHNR, CDR2 FQNEAQ (reference sequence). Trimming removed 5 bases from V and 4 bases from J; junction bases left unmatched: 6. CDR3 amino acids: CASSEILAGADTQYF. The CDR3 nucleotides are TGTGCCAGCAGCGAAATTCTAGCGGGAGCAGATACGCAGTATTTT.

The chain has TRBV5-4 and TRBJ2-7, with D maybe TRBD1 (6 bases). The CDR3 is 15 amino acids. Per germline, CDR1 SGHNT and CDR2 YYREEE (reference sequence). V was trimmed by 0 bases and J by 4 bases, leaving 14 bases between them. CDR3 in DNA: TGTGCCAGCAGCTTGGACAGGGCATCGTTTTACGAGCAGTACTTC. Protein: CASSLDRASFYEQYF.